A single sample is the source of the 15 T cell receptor beta chains below, sequenced in a study of blood T cell repertoires in COVID-19. Using immunoSEQ multiplex PCR, the repertoire was profiled, and TCRdb retains in-frame clones only, with some absent. The sample lists 120,000 or so clones; 88% were seen once. Sequencing was done on a sample of peripheral blood. The receptors were gathered from a woman between 45 and 60 years old with acute or convalescent COVID-19.

The rearrangement uses TRBV2 and TRBJ1-4, with D perhaps matching TRBD1 (5 bases). Trimming took off 3 bases at V and 8 bases at J, with 16 bases between the two ends. The V gene's germline CDR1 is SNHLY and CDR2 FYNNEI. CDR3 length: 15 amino acids. As DNA, the CDR3 is TGTGCCAGCAGTGACCCAACCGGAAACAGGGAAAAACTGTTTTTT. This codes for CASSDPTGNREKLFF.

The chain has TRBV20-1 and TRBJ2-7, with D possibly TRBD1 on 5 matching bases. Germline V gene sequence: CDR1 DFQATT, CDR2 SNEGSKA (reference sequence). CDR3 length: 11 residues. Trimming removed 5 bases from V and 3 bases from J, with 8 bases in between. Here the CDR3 DNA reads TGCAGTGCTCGCACAGGCTACGAGCAGTACTTC. Translating it yields CSARTGYEQYF.

This rearrangement joins TRBV5-1 to TRBJ2-7; D may be TRBD1 (6 bases). This CDR3 spans 18 amino acids. The germline CDR1 and CDR2 sequences are SGHRS and YFSETQ. V was cut by 0 bases and J by 0 bases, with 19 bases left in between. The CDR3 DNA follows: TGCGCCAGCAGCTTGGAACTAGACAGGTCCTACCTCTCCTACGAGCAGTACTTC. The encoded protein is CASSLELDRSYLSYEQYF.

The count of this clone is one. J is TRBJ2-1 and V is TRBV7-9, with D tentatively TRBD2 (6 bases). This CDR3 is 15 amino acids long. Germline V gene sequence: CDR1 SEHNR, CDR2 FQNEAQ (reference sequence). Trimming shortened V by 5 bases and J by 7 bases, and 18 bases separated the two germline ends. The CDR3 is CASSPPGLPFNEQFF. The CDR3 bases are TGTGCCAGCAGCCCGCCGGGACTGCCATTTAATGAGCAGTTCTTC.

The rearrangement links TRBV9 to TRBJ1-2; D perhaps matches TRBD1 (5 bases). This CDR3 spans 13 amino acids. V dropped 0 bases and J dropped 4 bases, with 7 bases sitting between them. The germline CDR1 and CDR2 sequences are SGDLS and YYNGEE. CDR3 coding DNA: TGTGCCAGCAGCGTAGCTACAGGCTATGGCTACACCTTC. Translated: CASSVATGYGYTF.

CDR3 protein: CASSLFSTSGRETGELFF. CDR3 nucleotides: TGTGCCAGCAGTTTATTCTCGACTAGCGGGAGAGAGACCGGGGAGCTGTTTTTT. The chain employs TRBV28 and TRBJ2-2; TRBD2 agrees at 12 bases. Looked up from germline, CDR1 is MDHEN and CDR2 is SYDVKM. The CDR3 length is 18 residues. J lost 5 bases, V lost 1 base, and 8 bases had no gene match.

The rearrangement links TRBV11-2 to TRBJ2-1, with 10 bases that match TRBD1. After removal of 2 bases from V and 7 bases from J, the junction contained 5 bases not matched to a gene. The germline gives CDR1 SGHAT, CDR2 FQNNGV. This CDR3 comprises 15 residues. The CDR3 sequence: CASSLMGQGNNEQFF. The CDR3 bases are TGTGCCAGCAGCTTAATGGGACAGGGGAATAATGAGCAGTTCTTC. Full variable domain (rest looked up from reference TRBV11-2 and TRBJ2-1): EAGVAQSPRYKIIEKRQSVAFWCNPISGHATLYWYQQILGQGPKLLIQFQNNGVVDDSQLPKDRFSAERLKGVDSTLKIQPAKLEDSAVYLCASSLMGQGNNEQFFGPGTRLTVL.

V usage is TRBV18 and J usage is TRBJ2-4, with TRBD1 identical over 11 bases. Germline lookup yields CDR1 KGHSH and CDR2 LQKENI. Germline trimming cut 1 base from V and 0 bases from J; bases unmatched to any gene: 2. CDR3 length equals 17 residues. The CDR3 loop reads CASSPRDRGLAKNIQYF. CDR3 DNA sequence: TGTGCCAGCTCACCACGGGACAGGGGGTTAGCCAAAAACATTCAGTACTTC.

The rearrangement joins TRBV5-1 to TRBJ1-6; perhaps TRBD1 as D (6 bases). The germline V gene has CDR1 SGHRS and CDR2 YFSETQ. The V end lost 3 bases, the J end lost 8 bases, and 12 bases lay between the germline ends. This CDR3 contains 14 residues. CDR3 bases: TGCGCCAGCAGCTCAGGACAGATCTATTCACCCCTCCACTTT. Its protein is CASSSGQIYSPLHF.

The chain has TRBV7-2 and TRBJ2-1, with 7 bases that match TRBD2. Germline CDR1 is SGHTA and CDR2 is FQGNSA. The CDR3 runs to 16 residues. Germline trimming cut 0 bases from V and 7 bases from J; bases unmatched to any gene: 9. CDR3 DNA sequence: TGTGCCAGCAGCTTAGCTTGGTCTAGCGGAGCGAATGAGCAGTTCTTC. Its translation: CASSLAWSSGANEQFF.

J is TRBJ2-7 and V is TRBV13; 12 bases are shared with TRBD2. CDR3 length: 16 amino acids. Germline values: CDR1 PRHDT, CDR2 FYEKMQ (reference sequence). The V and J ends lost 5 bases and 0 bases, in that order; junction bases with no gene match: 5. CDR3 sequence reads: CASSRLAGDRSYEQYF. The CDR3 region has the DNA TGTGCCAGCAGCAGACTAGCGGGAGACCGCTCCTACGAGCAGTACTTC.

This clone was counted a few times. The chain recombines TRBV7-2 with TRBJ2-2; 7 bases agree with TRBD1. The CDR3 spans 15 residues. CDR1 and CDR2 from the germline V gene are SGHTA and FQGNSA. Losses at the gene ends were 5 bases for V and 1 base for J; bases not matched to a gene: 4. CDR3 protein: CASSPRTGNTGELFF. In DNA, the CDR3 is TGTGCCAGCAGCCCAAGGACAGGGAACACCGGGGAGCTGTTTTTT.

The chain couples TRBV6-5 to TRBJ2-7, with TRBD2 as a possible D gene (5 bases). The CDR3 loop spans 14 amino acids. V lost 4 bases and J lost 4, with 14 bases in between. CDR1 is MNHEY, CDR2 SVGAGI, per germline. For the CDR3, the DNA is TGTGCCAGCAGTTGGTTAGAGAGCGGTTACGAGCAGTACTTC. Encoded protein: CASSWLESGYEQYF.

This clone was recorded only once. The gene calls are TRBV7-2 and TRBJ1-2; perhaps TRBD1 as D (5 bases). V dropped 1 base and J dropped 2 bases, with 8 bases sitting between them. The CDR3 consists of 14 residues. Germline CDR1 is SGHTA and CDR2 is FQGNSA. CDR3 protein: CASSLGQPNYGYTF. CDR3 coding DNA: TGTGCCAGCAGCTTAGGACAGCCCAACTATGGCTACACCTTC.

The V gene is TRBV5-1, the J gene TRBJ2-7; 10 bases agree with TRBD1. The CDR3 has 16 amino acids. The ends lost 4 bases at V and 0 bases at J; junction bases unmatched: 7. The germline V gene encodes CDR1 SGHRS and CDR2 YFSETQ. CDR3 sequence reads: CASSLRTGGFSYEQYF. The CDR3 nucleotides are TGCGCCAGCAGCCTGCGGACAGGGGGATTCTCCTACGAGCAGTACTTC.